The following is a T cell receptor (beta chain) sequence with its context. The time point is: newly diagnosed, previously untreated cHL patient sample. The investigators isolated CD8+ T cells from thawed PBMCs using magnetic negative selection. Profiling relied on immunoSEQ multiplex PCR, and the TCRdb table lists in-frame clones only, not all of them. Here the sample spans 12,000 to 15,000 clones, about 91% being singletons. The sample belongs to a study of PD-1 blockade in classical Hodgkin lymphoma. Germline lookup yields CDR1 SEHNR and CDR2 FQNEAQ (reference sequence). V was pared by 3 bases and J by 1 base, with 18 bases between. The CDR3 has 17 amino acids.

This clonotype was sampled from a human donor with classical Hodgkin lymphoma. This sequence joins TRBV7-9 and TRBJ1-1, with TRBD1 as a possible D gene (5 bases). Sequenced sample: CD8+ T cells from blood. In nucleotides, the CDR3 is TGTGCCAGCAGCTTGGGGGGGATGGTTCGGACGAACACTGAAGCTTTCTTT. Encoded protein: CASSLGGMVRTNTEAFF.